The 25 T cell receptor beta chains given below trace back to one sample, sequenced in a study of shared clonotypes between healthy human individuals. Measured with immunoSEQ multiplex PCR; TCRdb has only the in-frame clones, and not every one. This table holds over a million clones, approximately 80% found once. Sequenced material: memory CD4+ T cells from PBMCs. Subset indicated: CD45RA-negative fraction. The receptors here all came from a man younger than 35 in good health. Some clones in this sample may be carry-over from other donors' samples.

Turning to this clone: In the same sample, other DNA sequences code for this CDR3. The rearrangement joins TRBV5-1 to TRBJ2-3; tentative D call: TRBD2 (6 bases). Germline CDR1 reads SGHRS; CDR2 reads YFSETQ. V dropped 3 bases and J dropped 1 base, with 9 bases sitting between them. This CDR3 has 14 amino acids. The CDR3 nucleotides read TGCGCCAGCAGCTGGGGACTGGGCACAGATACGCAGTATTTT. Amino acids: CASSWGLGTDTQYF.

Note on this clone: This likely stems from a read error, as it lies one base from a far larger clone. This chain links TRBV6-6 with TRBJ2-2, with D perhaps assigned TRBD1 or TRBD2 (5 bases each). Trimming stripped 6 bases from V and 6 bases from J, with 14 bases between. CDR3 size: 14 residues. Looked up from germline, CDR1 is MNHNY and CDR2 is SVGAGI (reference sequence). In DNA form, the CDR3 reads TGTGCCAGCAGGTCAGGGACGGACGCCGGGGAGCTGTTTTTT. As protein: CASRSGTDAGELFF.

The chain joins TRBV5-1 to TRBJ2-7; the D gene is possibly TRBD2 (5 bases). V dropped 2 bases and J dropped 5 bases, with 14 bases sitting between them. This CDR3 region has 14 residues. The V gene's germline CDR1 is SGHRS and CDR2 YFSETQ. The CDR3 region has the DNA TGCGCCAGCAGCTTTACTAGTTCTTCTGACGAGCAGTACTTC. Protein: CASSFTSSSDEQYF.

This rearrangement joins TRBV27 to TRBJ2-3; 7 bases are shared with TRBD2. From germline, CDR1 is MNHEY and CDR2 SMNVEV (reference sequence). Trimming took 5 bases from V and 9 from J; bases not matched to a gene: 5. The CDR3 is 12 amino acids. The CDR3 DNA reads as TGTGCCAGCAGTCCCGGGGGGAACACGCAGTATTTT. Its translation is CASSPGGNTQYF.

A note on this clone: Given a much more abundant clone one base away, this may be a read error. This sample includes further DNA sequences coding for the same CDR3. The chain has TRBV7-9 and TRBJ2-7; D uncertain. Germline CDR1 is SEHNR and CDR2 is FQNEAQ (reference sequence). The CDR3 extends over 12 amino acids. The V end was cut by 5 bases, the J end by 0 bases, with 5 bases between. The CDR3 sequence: CASSRSSYEQYF. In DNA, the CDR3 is TGTGCCAGCAGCCGCAGCTCCTACGAGCAGTACTTC.

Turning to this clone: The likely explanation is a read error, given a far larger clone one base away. The CDR3 region has the DNA TGTGCCAGCAGCTTAGAAGGCCCCGCTTCCTTT. As protein: CASSLEGPASF. The chain uses TRBV7-9 and TRBJ1-1; no reliable D call. The CDR3 covers 11 residues. CDR1 is SEHNR, CDR2 FQNEAQ, per germline (reference sequence). Together with reference TRBV7-9 and TRBJ1-1, the CDR3 gives the full variable domain: DTGVSQNPRHKITKRGQNVTFRCDPISEHNRLYWYRQTLGQGPEFLTYFQNEAQLEKSRLLSDRFSAERPKGSFSTLEIQRTEQGDSAMYLCASSLEGPASFGQGTRLTVV.

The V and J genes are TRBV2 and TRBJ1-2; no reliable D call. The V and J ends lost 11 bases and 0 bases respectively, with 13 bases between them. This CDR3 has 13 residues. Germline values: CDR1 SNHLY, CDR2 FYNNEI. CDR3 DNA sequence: TGTGCCCCGGCGGGGAGAGCTAACTATGGCTACACCTTC. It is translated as CAPAGRANYGYTF. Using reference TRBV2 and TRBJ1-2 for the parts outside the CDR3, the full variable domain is EPEVTQTPSHQVTQMGQEVILRCVPISNHLYFYWYRQILGQKVEFLVSFYNNEISEKSEIFDDQFSVERPDGSNFTLKIRSTKLEDSAMYFCAPAGRANYGYTFGSGTRLTVV.

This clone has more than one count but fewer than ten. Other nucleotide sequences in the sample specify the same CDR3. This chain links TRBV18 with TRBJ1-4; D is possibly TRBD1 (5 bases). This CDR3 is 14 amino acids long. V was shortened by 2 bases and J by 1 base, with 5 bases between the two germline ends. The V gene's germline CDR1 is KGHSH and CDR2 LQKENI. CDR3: CASSPGQTNEKLFF. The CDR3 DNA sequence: TGTGCCAGCTCACCAGGACAAACTAATGAAAAACTGTTTTTT. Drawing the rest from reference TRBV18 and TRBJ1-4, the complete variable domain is NAGVMQNPRHLVRRRGQEARLRCSPMKGHSHVYWYRQLPEEGLKFMVYLQKENIIDESGMPKERFSAEFPKEGPSILRIQQVVRGDSAAYFCASSPGQTNEKLFFGSGTQLSVL.

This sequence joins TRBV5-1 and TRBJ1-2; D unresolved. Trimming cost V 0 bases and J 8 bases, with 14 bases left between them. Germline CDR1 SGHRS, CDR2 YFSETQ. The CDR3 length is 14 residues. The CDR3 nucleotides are TGCGCCAGCAGCTTGGCCGCAGGAATTGCGGGCTACACCTTC. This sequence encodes CASSLAAGIAGYTF.

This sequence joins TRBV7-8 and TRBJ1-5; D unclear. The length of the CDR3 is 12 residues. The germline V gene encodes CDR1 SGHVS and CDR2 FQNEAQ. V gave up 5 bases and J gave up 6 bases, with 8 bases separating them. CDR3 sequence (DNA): TGTGCCAGCAGCGGAAAAGGTCAGCCCCAGCATTTT. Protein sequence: CASSGKGQPQHF. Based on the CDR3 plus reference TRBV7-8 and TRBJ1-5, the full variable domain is GAGVSQSPRYKVAKRGQDVALRCDPISGHVSLFWYQQALGQGPEFLTYFQNEAQLDKSGLPSDRFFAERPEGSVSTLKIQRTQQEDSAVYLCASSGKGQPQHFGDGTRLSIL.

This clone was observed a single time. This chain's CDR3 is CASSVADPAKNIQYF. DNA for the CDR3: TGCGCCAGCAGCGTGGCAGACCCAGCCAAAAACATTCAGTACTTC. This sequence joins TRBV5-1 and TRBJ2-4; D call uncertain. CDR3 length: 15 amino acids. Deletions cut 4 bases from V and 0 bases from J, with 11 bases between. Germline CDR1 is SGHRS and CDR2 is YFSETQ.

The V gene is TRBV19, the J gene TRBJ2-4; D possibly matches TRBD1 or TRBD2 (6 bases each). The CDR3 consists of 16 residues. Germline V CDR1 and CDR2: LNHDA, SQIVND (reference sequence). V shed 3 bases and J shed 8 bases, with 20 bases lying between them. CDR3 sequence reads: CASSIGGGTGRDIQYF. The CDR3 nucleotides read TGTGCCAGTAGTATTGGAGGGGGGACCGGTCGGGACATTCAGTACTTC.

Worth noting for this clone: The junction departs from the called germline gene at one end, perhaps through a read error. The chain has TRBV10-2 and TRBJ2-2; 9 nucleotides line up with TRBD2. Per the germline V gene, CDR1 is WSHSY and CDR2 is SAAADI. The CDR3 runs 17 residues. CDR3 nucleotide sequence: TGCGCCAGCAGAGAGTCGGCGGGAGGGCCAAACACCGGGGAGCTGTTTTTT. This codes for CASRESAGGPNTGELFF.

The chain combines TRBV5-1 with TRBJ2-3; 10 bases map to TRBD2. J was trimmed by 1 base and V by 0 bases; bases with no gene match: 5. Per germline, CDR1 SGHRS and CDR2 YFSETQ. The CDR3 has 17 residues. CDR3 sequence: CASSLAPSGSGTDTQYF. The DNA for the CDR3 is TGCGCCAGCAGCTTGGCCCCTAGCGGGAGTGGCACAGATACGCAGTATTTT. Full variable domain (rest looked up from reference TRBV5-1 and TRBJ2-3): KAGVTQTPRYLIKTRGQQVTLSCSPISGHRSVSWYQQTPGQGLQFLFEYFSETQRNKGNFPGRFSGRQFSNSRSEMNVSTLELGDSALYLCASSLAPSGSGTDTQYFGPGTRLTVL.

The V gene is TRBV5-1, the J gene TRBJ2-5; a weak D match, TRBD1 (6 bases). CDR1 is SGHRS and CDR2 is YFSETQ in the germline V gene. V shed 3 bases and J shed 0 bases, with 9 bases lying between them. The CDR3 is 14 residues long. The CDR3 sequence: CASSYRVYQETQYF. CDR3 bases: TGCGCCAGCAGCTACAGGGTATACCAAGAGACCCAGTACTTC.

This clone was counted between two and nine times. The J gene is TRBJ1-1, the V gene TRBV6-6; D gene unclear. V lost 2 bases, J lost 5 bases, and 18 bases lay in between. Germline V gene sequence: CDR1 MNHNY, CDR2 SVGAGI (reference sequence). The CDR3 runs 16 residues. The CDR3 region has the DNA TGTGCCAGCAGTTACCAACCTCTCGAGGTCGGGACTGAAGCTTTCTTT. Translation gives CASSYQPLEVGTEAFF.

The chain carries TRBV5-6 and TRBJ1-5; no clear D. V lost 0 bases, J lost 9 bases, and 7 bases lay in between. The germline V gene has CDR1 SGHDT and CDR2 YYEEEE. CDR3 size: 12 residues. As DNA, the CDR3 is TGTGCCAGCAGCTTGGGGCCTACGCCCCAGCATTTT. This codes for CASSLGPTPQHF.

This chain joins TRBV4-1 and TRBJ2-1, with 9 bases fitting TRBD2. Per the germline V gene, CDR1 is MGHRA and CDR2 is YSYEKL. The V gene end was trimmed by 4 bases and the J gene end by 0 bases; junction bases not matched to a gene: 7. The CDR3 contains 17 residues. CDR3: CASSLRTSDSSYNEQFF. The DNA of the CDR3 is TGCGCCAGCAGCCTCCGGACTAGCGATAGCTCCTACAATGAGCAGTTCTTC.

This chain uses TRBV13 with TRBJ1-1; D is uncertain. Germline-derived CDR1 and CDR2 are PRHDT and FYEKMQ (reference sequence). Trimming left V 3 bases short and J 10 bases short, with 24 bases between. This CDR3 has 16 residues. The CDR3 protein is CASSFGSGRLALGAFF. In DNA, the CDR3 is TGTGCCAGCAGCTTTGGTAGTGGCAGATTGGCCCTCGGAGCTTTCTTT.

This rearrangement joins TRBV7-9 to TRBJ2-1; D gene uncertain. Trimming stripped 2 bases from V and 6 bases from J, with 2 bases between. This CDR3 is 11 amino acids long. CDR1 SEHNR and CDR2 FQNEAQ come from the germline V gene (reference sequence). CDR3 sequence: CASSLFNEQFF. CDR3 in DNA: TGTGCCAGCAGCTTATTCAATGAGCAGTTCTTC.

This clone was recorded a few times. The CDR3: CASTLGTEAFF. In DNA form, the CDR3 reads TGTGCCAGCACCTTGGGGACTGAAGCTTTCTTT. V and J are TRBV7-9 and TRBJ1-1; D gene uncertain. Trimming stripped 7 bases from V and 5 bases from J, with 8 bases between. This CDR3 is built from 11 residues. Germline loops: CDR1 SEHNR, CDR2 FQNEAQ (reference sequence).

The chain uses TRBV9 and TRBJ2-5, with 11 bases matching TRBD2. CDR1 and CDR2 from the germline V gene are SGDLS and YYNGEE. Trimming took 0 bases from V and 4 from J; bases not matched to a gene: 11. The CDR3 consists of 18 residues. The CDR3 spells CASSVGGLAGGEGETQYF. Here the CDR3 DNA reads TGTGCCAGCAGCGTAGGAGGGCTAGCGGGAGGCGAGGGAGAGACCCAGTACTTC. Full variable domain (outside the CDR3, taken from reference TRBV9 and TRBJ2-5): DSGVTQTPKHLITATGQRVTLRCSPRSGDLSVYWYQQSLDQGLQFLIQYYNGEERAKGNILERFSAQQFPDLHSELNLSSLELGDSALYFCASSVGGLAGGEGETQYFGPGTRLLVL.

CDR3 sequence reads: CASTIGGLRSEQYF. The CDR3 DNA is TGTGCCAGCACCATAGGGGGCCTTCGGTCCGAGCAGTACTTC. The chain links TRBV28 to TRBJ2-7, with 7 bases that match TRBD1. Germline V gene lookup returns CDR1 MDHEN and CDR2 SYDVKM. J lost 6 bases, V lost 7 bases, and 12 bases had no gene match. The CDR3 is 14 amino acids.

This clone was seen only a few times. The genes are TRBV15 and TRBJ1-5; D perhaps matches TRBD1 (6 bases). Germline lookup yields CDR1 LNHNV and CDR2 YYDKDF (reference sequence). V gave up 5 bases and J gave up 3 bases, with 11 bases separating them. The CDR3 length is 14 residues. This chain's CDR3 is CATSLRDTNQPQHF. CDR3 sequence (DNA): TGTGCCACCAGCTTGCGGGACACCAATCAGCCCCAGCATTTT.

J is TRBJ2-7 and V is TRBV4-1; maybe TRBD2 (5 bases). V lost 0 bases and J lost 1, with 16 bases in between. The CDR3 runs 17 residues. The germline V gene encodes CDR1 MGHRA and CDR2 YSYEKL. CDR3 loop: CASSQDRQAGTSYEQYF. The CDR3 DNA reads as TGCGCCAGCAGCCAAGATCGTCAGGCGGGTACTTCCTACGAGCAGTACTTC.